Presented here are 22 T cell receptor beta chains from one specimen sequenced in a study of cytomegalovirus exposure and HLA in healthy donors. 13 Jbeta primers and 60 Vbeta primers were used for the PCR. The method was immunoSEQ multiplex PCR; TCRdb's version includes in-frame clones alone and lacks a portion of them. Of roughly 160,000 clones listed, around four fifths are singletons. Sequenced: PBMCs. The receptors derive from a boy aged 2-15 years in good health and CMV-seronegative.

V usage is TRBV27 and J usage is TRBJ2-7, with 13 positions matching TRBD2. This CDR3 has 16 residues. Per germline, CDR1 MNHEY and CDR2 SMNVEV (reference sequence). After removal of 6 bases from V and 0 bases from J, the junction contained 5 bases not matched to a gene. CDR3 sequence (DNA): TGTGCCAGCAGGCGGACTAGCGGGAGTGCCTCCTACGAGCAGTACTTC. Translated, it gives CASRRTSGSASYEQYF.

V gene TRBV5-5 combines with J gene TRBJ2-6; D is perhaps TRBD1 (6 bases). V dropped 2 bases and J dropped 8 bases, with 11 bases sitting between them. CDR1 is SGHKS, CDR2 YYEKEE, per germline (reference sequence). The CDR3 consists of 14 residues. The CDR3 here is CASSFIGTTNVLTF. DNA for the CDR3: TGTGCCAGCAGCTTCATTGGGACAACCAACGTCCTGACTTTC.

The chain carries TRBV11-2 and TRBJ2-5; D is possibly TRBD2 (6 bases). CDR3 length: 14 residues. Trimming pared 1 base from V and 4 bases from J, leaving 10 bases between. Germline lookup yields CDR1 SGHAT and CDR2 FQNNGV. The CDR3 sequence: CASSLGLATETQYF. Written as DNA, the CDR3 is TGTGCCAGCAGCTTAGGGCTAGCGACAGAGACCCAGTACTTC.

This chain connects TRBV6-5 to TRBJ2-7; 7 nucleotides match TRBD1. Germline V gene data show CDR1 as MNHEY and CDR2 as SVGAGI. V lost 8 bases and J lost 7; bases outside the gene matches: 11. The CDR3 is made up of 13 amino acids. CDR3 nucleotides: TGTGCCAGCCGACCTACAGGGGAGAGAGAGCAGTACTTC. Its translation: CASRPTGEREQYF.

The V call is TRBV2, the J call TRBJ2-7; 8 bases line up with TRBD2. The CDR3 loop spans 16 amino acids. The germline gives CDR1 SNHLY, CDR2 FYNNEI. Trimming removed 9 bases from V and 0 bases from J; junction bases left unmatched: 13. The CDR3 region has the DNA TGTGCCAGGGATACAAGCGGGGGAAGAAACTCCTACGAGCAGTACTTC. Its protein is CARDTSGGRNSYEQYF.

The gene calls are TRBV19 and TRBJ2-1, with 7 bases aligning to TRBD2. The CDR3 length is 14 residues. Germline lookup yields CDR1 LNHDA and CDR2 SQIVND (reference sequence). J was trimmed by 8 bases and V by 2 bases; bases with no gene match: 6. The CDR3 reads CASSISTSVHEQFF. The CDR3 coding sequence is TGTGCCAGTAGTATAAGTACTAGCGTCCATGAGCAGTTCTTC.

V and J are TRBV23-1 and TRBJ2-2; 11 bases fit TRBD2. TRBV23-1 belongs to the ORF category, with a function that is uncertain. Trimming took 0 bases from V and 8 from J; bases not matched to a gene: 14. The CDR3 runs to 19 residues. The CDR3 loop is CASSQSQTLGLAATGELFF. In nucleotides, the CDR3 is TGCGCCAGCAGTCAATCGCAGACCTTGGGACTAGCGGCTACAGGGGAGCTGTTTTTT.

CDR3 sequence (DNA): TGCGCCAGCAGCCAAGATATTTCTAGCCGAACCGGGGAGCTGTTTTTT. Protein sequence: CASSQDISSRTGELFF. The chain recombines TRBV4-3 with TRBJ2-2, with D maybe TRBD2 (5 bases). Germline V CDR1 and CDR2: LGHNA, YSLEER. The CDR3 is made up of 16 amino acids. Between the trimmed V and J ends, which lost 0 bases and 5 bases, there was a span of 13 bases.

This rearrangement joins TRBV11-2 to TRBJ2-1, with 11 bases identical to TRBD2. V was clipped by 5 bases and J by 8 bases; unmatched bases: 8. The CDR3 runs 15 residues. The germline gives CDR1 SGHAT, CDR2 FQNNGV. In DNA form, the CDR3 reads TGTGCCAGCAGCCGGACTAGCGGGTCGCTGCATGAGCAGTTCTTC. Translating gives CASSRTSGSLHEQFF.

This clone showed up just once. The V gene is TRBV19, the J gene TRBJ1-2; no reliable D call. The CDR3 loop spans 11 amino acids. CDR1 LNHDA and CDR2 SQIVND come from the germline V gene (reference sequence). The V end was cut by 6 bases, the J end by 2 bases, with 4 bases between. The CDR3 DNA is TGTGCCAGTAGCTCCAACTATGGCTACACCTTC. This sequence encodes CASSSNYGYTF.

The chain couples TRBV5-1 to TRBJ2-5, with D perhaps TRBD2 (6 bases). The CDR3 runs to 15 residues. The germline CDR1 and CDR2 sequences are SGHRS and YFSETQ. The germline V and J ends were trimmed by 5 bases and 2 bases, with 16 bases remaining between them. The CDR3 loop is CASRMGSSAQETQYF. In nucleotides, the CDR3 is TGCGCCAGCAGGATGGGGTCTAGCGCACAAGAGACCCAGTACTTC.

This chain joins TRBV29-1 and TRBJ1-1, with 7 bases aligning to TRBD1. Germline CDR1 reads SQVTM; CDR2 reads ANQGSEA. CDR3 length equals 12 residues. After removal of 7 bases from V and 6 bases from J, the junction contained 8 bases not matched to a gene. The CDR3 nucleotides read TGCAGCGGGCGAGACAGGGCCCCTGAAGCTTTCTTT. It yields the protein CSGRDRAPEAFF.

The CDR3 region has the DNA TGTGCCAGCAGGGACTTGAATGGGGGCTACACCTTC. It codes for CASRDLNGGYTF. This chain joins TRBV2 and TRBJ1-2, with D hard to call. This CDR3 is built from 12 residues. V shed 6 bases and J shed 8 bases, with 13 bases lying between them. Germline values: CDR1 SNHLY, CDR2 FYNNEI.

V usage is TRBV5-4 and J usage is TRBJ1-2; D is undetermined. The CDR3 is made up of 13 amino acids. CDR1 and CDR2 from the germline V gene are SGHNT and YYREEE (reference sequence). V was trimmed by 0 bases and J by 7 bases, leaving 10 bases between them. CDR3 loop: CASSLVAEPGYTF. CDR3 DNA sequence: TGTGCCAGCAGCTTGGTGGCAGAACCTGGCTACACCTTC.

J is TRBJ2-1 and V is TRBV5-1, with a weak D call TRBD1 (6 bases). This CDR3 is 12 amino acids long. The V end was cut by 5 bases, the J end by 14 bases, with 17 bases between. Looked up from germline, CDR1 is SGHRS and CDR2 is YFSETQ. In nucleotides, the CDR3 is TGCGCCAGCAGTGAAACGAAAGGGGGAAAGTTCTTC. This codes for CASSETKGGKFF.

The chain joins TRBV7-9 to TRBJ2-2; 8 nucleotides align to TRBD1. This CDR3 spans 16 amino acids. J was trimmed by 0 bases and V by 4 bases; bases with no gene match: 4. Per the germline V gene, CDR1 is SEHNR and CDR2 is FQNEAQ (reference sequence). In nucleotides, the CDR3 is TGTGCCAGCAGCTCTTGGACAGGGCCGAACACCGGGGAGCTGTTTTTT. Translated, it gives CASSSWTGPNTGELFF.

The gene calls are TRBV5-6 and TRBJ2-7; D is possibly TRBD1 (6 bases). V was clipped by 4 bases and J by 2 bases, with 13 bases between them. The length of the CDR3 is 14 residues. Looked up from germline, CDR1 is SGHDT and CDR2 is YYEEEE. CDR3 region: CASSPGHSTYEQYV. The DNA of the CDR3 is TGTGCCAGCAGCCCGGGACATTCCACCTACGAGCAGTACGTC.

V and J are TRBV5-1 and TRBJ2-1, with 14 bases that match TRBD2. The V gene's germline CDR1 is SGHRS and CDR2 YFSETQ. The ends lost 4 bases at V and 7 bases at J; junction bases unmatched: 10. The CDR3 consists of 17 residues. CDR3 loop: CASSKTSGRASGNEQFF. Here the CDR3 DNA reads TGCGCCAGCAGCAAGACTAGCGGGAGGGCCTCTGGTAATGAGCAGTTCTTC.

This clone has only a few counts. The chain links TRBV28 to TRBJ1-2, with D unresolved. Germline V gene sequence: CDR1 MDHEN, CDR2 SYDVKM. Trimming took 4 bases from V and 8 from J, leaving 8 bases between them. The CDR3 extends over 11 amino acids. The CDR3 sequence: CASSSRGGYTF. The CDR3 region has the DNA TGTGCCAGCAGTTCACGAGGGGGCTACACCTTC.

This clone was seen more than once but under ten times. The chain couples TRBV15 to TRBJ2-1; 9 nucleotides agree with TRBD2. Germline assignment: CDR1 LNHNV and CDR2 YYDKDF (reference sequence). This CDR3 has 18 amino acids. V dropped 5 bases and J dropped 8; count of bases not matched to a gene: 19. In nucleotides, the CDR3 is TGTGCCACCAGCTGGGGGTTGGGGGTCCAGCGGGAGGAGGATGAGCAGTTCTTC. The encoded protein is CATSWGLGVQREEDEQFF.

The rearrangement joins TRBV10-2 to TRBJ2-5, with TRBD2 matching over 8 bases. The CDR3 totals 15 residues. Germline V lookup: CDR1 WSHSY, CDR2 SAAADI. J gave up 4 bases and V 4 bases, and 8 bases lay outside the gene matches. The CDR3 sequence is CASSGSGAQGETQYF. The CDR3 nucleotides read TGCGCCAGCAGTGGTAGCGGGGCTCAGGGAGAGACCCAGTACTTC.

The chain links TRBV5-1 to TRBJ2-1, with D unclear. Germline V gene data show CDR1 as SGHRS and CDR2 as YFSETQ. V lost 2 bases and J 5 bases, leaving 14 bases between the germline ends. The CDR3 has 15 residues. The CDR3, as DNA: TGCGCCAGCAGCTTAGGTAGCATGGCCCACAATGAGCAGTTCTTC. Translated: CASSLGSMAHNEQFF. Looking up the rest from reference TRBV5-1 and TRBJ2-1 gives the full variable domain: KAGVTQTPRYLIKTRGQQVTLSCSPISGHRSVSWYQQTPGQGLQFLFEYFSETQRNKGNFPGRFSGRQFSNSRSEMNVSTLELGDSALYLCASSLGSMAHNEQFFGPGTRLTVL.